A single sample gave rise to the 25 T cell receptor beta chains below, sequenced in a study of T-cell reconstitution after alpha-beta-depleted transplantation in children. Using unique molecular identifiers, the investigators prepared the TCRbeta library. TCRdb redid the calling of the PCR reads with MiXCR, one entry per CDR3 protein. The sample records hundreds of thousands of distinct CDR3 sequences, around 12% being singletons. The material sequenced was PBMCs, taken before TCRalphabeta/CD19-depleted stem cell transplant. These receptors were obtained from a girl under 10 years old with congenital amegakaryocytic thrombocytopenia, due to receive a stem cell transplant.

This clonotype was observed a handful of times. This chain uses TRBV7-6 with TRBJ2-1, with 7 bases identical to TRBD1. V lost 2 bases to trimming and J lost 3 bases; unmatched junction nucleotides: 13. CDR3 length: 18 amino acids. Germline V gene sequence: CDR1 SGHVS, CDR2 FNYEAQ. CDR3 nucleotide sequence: TGTGCCAGCAGCTTACGTCCCCAGGGGACAGCTAGCTACAATGAGCAGTTCTTC. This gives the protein CASSLRPQGTASYNEQFF.

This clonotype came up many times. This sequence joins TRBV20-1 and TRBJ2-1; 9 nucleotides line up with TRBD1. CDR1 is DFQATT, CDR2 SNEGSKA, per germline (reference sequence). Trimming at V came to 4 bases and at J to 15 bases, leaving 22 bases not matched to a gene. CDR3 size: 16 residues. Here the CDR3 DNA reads TGCAGTGCTACCGCCTTGGGACAGGGCGCCGCCTTTTCTGTGTTCTTC. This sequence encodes CSATALGQGAAFSVFF.

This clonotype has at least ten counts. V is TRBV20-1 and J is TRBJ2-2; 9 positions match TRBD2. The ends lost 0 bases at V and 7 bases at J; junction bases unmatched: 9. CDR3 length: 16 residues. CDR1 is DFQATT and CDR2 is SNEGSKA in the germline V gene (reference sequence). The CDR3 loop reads CSARDAVAGDHGELFF. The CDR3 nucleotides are TGCAGTGCTAGAGACGCCGTAGCGGGAGATCACGGGGAGCTGTTTTTT.

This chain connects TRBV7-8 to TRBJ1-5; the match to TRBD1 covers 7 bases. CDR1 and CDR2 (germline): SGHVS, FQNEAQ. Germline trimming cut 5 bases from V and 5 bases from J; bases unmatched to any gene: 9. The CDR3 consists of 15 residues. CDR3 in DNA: TGTGCCAGCAGCACCCGGTGGCAGGGGGATCAGCCCCAGCATTTT. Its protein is CASSTRWQGDQPQHF. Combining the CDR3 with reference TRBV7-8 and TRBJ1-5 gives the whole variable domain GAGVSQSPRYKVAKRGQDVALRCDPISGHVSLFWYQQALGQGPEFLTYFQNEAQLDKSGLPSDRFFAERPEGSVSTLKIQRTQQEDSAVYLCASSTRWQGDQPQHFGDGTRLSIL.

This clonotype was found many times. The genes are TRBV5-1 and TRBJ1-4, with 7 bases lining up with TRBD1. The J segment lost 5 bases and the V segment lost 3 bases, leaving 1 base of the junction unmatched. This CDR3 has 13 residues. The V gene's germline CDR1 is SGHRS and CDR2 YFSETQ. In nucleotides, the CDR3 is TGCGCCAGCAGCTGGGGACAGAATGAAAAACTGTTTTTT. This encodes CASSWGQNEKLFF. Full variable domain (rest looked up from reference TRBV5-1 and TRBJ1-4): KAGVTQTPRYLIKTRGQQVTLSCSPISGHRSVSWYQQTPGQGLQFLFEYFSETQRNKGNFPGRFSGRQFSNSRSEMNVSTLELGDSALYLCASSWGQNEKLFFGSGTQLSVL.

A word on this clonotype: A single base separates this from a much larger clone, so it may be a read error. CDR3 sequence reads: CSVLSDPQAAFF. Here the CDR3 DNA reads TGCAGCGTTTTGTCGGACCCCCAAGCAGCTTTCTTT. The J gene is TRBJ1-1, the V gene TRBV29-1; D not resolved. V was trimmed by 5 bases and J by 10 bases, leaving 17 bases between them. Germline V gives CDR1 SQVTM, CDR2 ANQGSEA. This CDR3 has 12 amino acids.

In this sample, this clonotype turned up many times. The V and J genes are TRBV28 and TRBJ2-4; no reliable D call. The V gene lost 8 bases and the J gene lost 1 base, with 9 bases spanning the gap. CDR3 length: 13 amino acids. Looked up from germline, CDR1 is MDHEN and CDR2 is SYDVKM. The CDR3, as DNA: TGTGCCAGCTCCGAGAATGCCAAAAACATTCAGTACTTC. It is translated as CASSENAKNIQYF.

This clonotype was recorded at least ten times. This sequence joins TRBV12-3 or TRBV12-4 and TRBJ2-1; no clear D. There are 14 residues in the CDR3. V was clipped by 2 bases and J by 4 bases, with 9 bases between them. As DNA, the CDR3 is TGTGCCAGCAGTTTACGGCAGATATACAATGAGCAGTTCTTC. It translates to CASSLRQIYNEQFF.

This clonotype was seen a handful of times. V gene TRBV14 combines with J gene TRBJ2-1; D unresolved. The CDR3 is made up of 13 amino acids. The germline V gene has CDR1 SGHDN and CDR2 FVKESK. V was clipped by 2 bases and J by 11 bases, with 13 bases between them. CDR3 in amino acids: CASSQPTPRQQFF. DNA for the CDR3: TGTGCCAGCAGCCAACCGACCCCCAGGCAGCAGTTCTTC. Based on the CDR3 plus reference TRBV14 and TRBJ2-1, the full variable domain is EAGVTQFPSHSVIEKGQTVTLRCDPISGHDNLYWYRRVMGKEIKFLLHFVKESKQDESGMPNNRFLAERTGGTYSTLKVQPAELEDSGVYFCASSQPTPRQQFFGPGTRLTVL.

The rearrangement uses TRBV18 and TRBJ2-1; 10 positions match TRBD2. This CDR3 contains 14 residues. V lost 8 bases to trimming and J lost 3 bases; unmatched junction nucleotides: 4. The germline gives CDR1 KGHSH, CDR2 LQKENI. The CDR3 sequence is CASAVAGGYNEQFF. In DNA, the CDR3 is TGTGCCAGCGCCGTAGCGGGAGGCTACAATGAGCAGTTCTTC. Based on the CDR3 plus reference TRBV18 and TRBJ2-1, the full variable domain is NAGVMQNPRHLVRRRGQEARLRCSPMKGHSHVYWYRQLPEEGLKFMVYLQKENIIDESGMPKERFSAEFPKEGPSILRIQQVVRGDSAAYFCASAVAGGYNEQFFGPGTRLTVL.

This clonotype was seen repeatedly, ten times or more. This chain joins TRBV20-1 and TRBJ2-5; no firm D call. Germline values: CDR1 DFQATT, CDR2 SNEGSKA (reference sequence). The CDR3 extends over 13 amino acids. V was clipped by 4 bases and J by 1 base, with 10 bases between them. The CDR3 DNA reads TGCAGTGCTAATTTCGACTTCCAAGAGACCCAGTACTTC. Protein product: CSANFDFQETQYF.

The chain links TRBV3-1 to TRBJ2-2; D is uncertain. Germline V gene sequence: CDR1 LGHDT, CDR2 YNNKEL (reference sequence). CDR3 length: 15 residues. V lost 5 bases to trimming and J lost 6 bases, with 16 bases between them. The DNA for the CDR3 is TGTGCCAGCAGCGCGACCGCCCTCGGCGCCGGGGAGCTGTTTTTT. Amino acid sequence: CASSATALGAGELFF.

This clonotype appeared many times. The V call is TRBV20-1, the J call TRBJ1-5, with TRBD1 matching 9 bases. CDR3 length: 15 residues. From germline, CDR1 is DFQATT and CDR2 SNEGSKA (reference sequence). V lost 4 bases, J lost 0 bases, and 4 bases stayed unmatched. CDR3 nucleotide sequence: TGCAGTGCTAAAAGGACAGGGGATAGCAATCAGCCCCAGCATTTT. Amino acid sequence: CSAKRTGDSNQPQHF.

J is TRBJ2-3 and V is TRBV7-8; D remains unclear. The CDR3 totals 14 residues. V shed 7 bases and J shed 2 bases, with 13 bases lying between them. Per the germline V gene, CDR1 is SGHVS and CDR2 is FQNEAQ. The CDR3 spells CASTPGRTTDTQYF. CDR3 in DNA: TGTGCCAGCACCCCCGGACGAACCACAGATACGCAGTATTTT. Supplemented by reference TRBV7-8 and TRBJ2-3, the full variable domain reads GAGVSQSPRYKVAKRGQDVALRCDPISGHVSLFWYQQALGQGPEFLTYFQNEAQLDKSGLPSDRFFAERPEGSVSTLKIQRTQQEDSAVYLCASTPGRTTDTQYFGPGTRLTVL.

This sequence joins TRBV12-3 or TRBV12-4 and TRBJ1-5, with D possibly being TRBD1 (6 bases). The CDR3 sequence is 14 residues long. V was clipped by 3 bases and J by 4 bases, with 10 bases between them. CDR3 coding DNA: TGTGCCAGCAGTTTTACCAGGGGTAATCAGCCCCAGCATTTT. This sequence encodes CASSFTRGNQPQHF.

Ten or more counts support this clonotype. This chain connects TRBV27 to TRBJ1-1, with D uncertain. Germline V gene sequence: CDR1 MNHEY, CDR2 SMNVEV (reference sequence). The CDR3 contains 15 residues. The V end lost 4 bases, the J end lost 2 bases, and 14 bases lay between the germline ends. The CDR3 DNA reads TGTGCCAGCAGTTCCGTCTTGGGTGTTAACACTGAAGCTTTCTTT. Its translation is CASSSVLGVNTEAFF.

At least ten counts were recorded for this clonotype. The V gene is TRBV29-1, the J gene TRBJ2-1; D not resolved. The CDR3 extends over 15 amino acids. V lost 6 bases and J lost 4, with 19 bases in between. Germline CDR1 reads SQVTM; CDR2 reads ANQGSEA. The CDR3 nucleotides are TGCAGCGTCCGCCCCCCGTTGGCGAGGTACAATGAGCAGTTCTTC. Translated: CSVRPPLARYNEQFF.

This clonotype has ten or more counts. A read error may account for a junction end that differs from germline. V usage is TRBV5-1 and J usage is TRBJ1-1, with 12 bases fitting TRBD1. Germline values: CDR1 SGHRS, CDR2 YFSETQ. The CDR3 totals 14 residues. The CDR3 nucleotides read TGCGCCAGCAGGTTGGGACAGGGGGCAGATGAAGCTTTCTTT. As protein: CASRLGQGADEAFF.

CDR3: CASSPNDAGGVTGELFF. The CDR3 nucleotides are TGTGCCAGCAGCCCCAATGATGCGGGAGGGGTAACCGGGGAGCTGTTTTTT. The rearrangement links TRBV7-6 to TRBJ2-2; TRBD2 matches 9 bases. Trimming removed 5 bases from V and 5 bases from J; junction bases left unmatched: 12. The germline V gene has CDR1 SGHVS and CDR2 FNYEAQ. CDR3 length: 17 residues.

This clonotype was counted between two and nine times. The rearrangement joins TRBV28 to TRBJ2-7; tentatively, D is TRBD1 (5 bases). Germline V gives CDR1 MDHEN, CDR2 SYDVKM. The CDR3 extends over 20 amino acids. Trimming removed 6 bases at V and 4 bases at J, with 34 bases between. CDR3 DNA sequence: TGTGCCAGCAGGACCAAAGGGCCGGGCATGTTAATCAGGGATGTATACGAGCAGTACTTC. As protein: CASRTKGPGMLIRDVYEQYF.

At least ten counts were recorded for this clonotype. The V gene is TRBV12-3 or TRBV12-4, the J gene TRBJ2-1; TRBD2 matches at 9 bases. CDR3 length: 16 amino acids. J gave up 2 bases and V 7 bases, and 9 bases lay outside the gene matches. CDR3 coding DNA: TGTGCCAGCAACCCGACTAGCGGAGGGGCCTACAATGAGCAGTTCTTC. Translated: CASNPTSGGAYNEQFF.

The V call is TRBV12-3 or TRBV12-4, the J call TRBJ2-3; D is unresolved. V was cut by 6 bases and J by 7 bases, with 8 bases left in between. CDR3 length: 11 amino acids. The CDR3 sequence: CASRAGHTQYF. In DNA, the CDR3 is TGTGCCAGCAGGGCCGGGCATACGCAGTATTTT.

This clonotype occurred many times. The CDR3 DNA is TGCAGTGCGTTCGTAGCCGGGCGGCAGTTCTTC. It encodes CSAFVAGRQFF. The chain has TRBV20-1 and TRBJ2-1; D remains unclear. Per germline, CDR1 DFQATT and CDR2 SNEGSKA (reference sequence). V was trimmed by 6 bases and J by 12 bases, leaving 15 bases between them. This CDR3 has 11 residues.

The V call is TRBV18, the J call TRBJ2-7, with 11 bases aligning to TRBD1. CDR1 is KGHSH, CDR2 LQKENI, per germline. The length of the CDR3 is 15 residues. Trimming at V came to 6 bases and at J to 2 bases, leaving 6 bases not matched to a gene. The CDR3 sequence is CASSRGTGGPYEQYF. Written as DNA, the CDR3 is TGTGCCAGCTCGCGCGGGACAGGGGGTCCCTACGAGCAGTACTTC.

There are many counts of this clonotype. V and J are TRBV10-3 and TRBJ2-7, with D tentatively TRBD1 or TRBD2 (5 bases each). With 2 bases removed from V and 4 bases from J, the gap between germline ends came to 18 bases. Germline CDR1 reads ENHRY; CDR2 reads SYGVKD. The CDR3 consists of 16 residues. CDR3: CAISELWQGARYEQYF. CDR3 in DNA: TGTGCCATCAGTGAGCTGTGGCAGGGAGCACGGTACGAGCAGTACTTC.